This T cell receptor beta chain was recovered during a study of blood T cells in healthy people across ages. A J-beta primer mix and a sample-barcoded 5' primer were used in a second PCR of about 7 to 12 cycles. The template-switch adaptor was a 5' adaptor with 12 random nucleotides. It tagged each cDNA molecule. One entry per CDR3 protein, called by TCRdb with MiXCR from the 5' RACE reads. Of hundreds of thousands of distinct CDR3 sequences listed, about 24% are singletons. The people who gave samples were healthy Caucasians from Russia, aged about 6 to 100. Peripheral blood, 9.5 to 10 milliliters per donor, was collected. The table lists this clonotype with a few counts. V was cut by 4 bases and J by 4 bases, with 13 bases left in between. The germline V gene encodes CDR1 SQVTM and CDR2 ANQGSEA. This CDR3 region has 13 residues. The sample was also reused in another study, on T cells of mothers and their children.

V is TRBV29-1 and J is TRBJ1-2; D call uncertain. The clonotype was recovered from a boy aged 5-17 years in good health. Material: blood. CDR3 in amino acids: CSVGEGARYGYTF. The CDR3 DNA is TGCAGCGTTGGAGAGGGAGCCCGCTATGGCTACACCTTC.